Detailed here is one TCR beta chain. The data derive from a study of beta chain features in type 1 diabetes. TCRB transcripts that were expressed got sequenced, as all of the isolated RNA had been reverse transcribed. The repertoire was sequenced with immunoSEQ multiplex PCR; TCRdb's copy has only in-frame clones and lacks some. The sample holds under 50,000 clones, about 51% seen once. This TCR was recovered from a woman aged 18-30 years in good health. Sequencing was performed on Tregs from blood.

This chain's CDR3 is CASSPWGRQETQYF. CDR3 in DNA: TGTGCCAGCAGCCCCTGGGGGAGGCAAGAGACCCAGTACTTC. The chain employs TRBV7-2 and TRBJ2-5, with a possible D match to TRBD2 (6 bases). Germline V gives CDR1 SGHTA, CDR2 FQGNSA. V lost 5 bases, J lost 2 bases, and 12 bases lay in between. The CDR3 has 14 residues.